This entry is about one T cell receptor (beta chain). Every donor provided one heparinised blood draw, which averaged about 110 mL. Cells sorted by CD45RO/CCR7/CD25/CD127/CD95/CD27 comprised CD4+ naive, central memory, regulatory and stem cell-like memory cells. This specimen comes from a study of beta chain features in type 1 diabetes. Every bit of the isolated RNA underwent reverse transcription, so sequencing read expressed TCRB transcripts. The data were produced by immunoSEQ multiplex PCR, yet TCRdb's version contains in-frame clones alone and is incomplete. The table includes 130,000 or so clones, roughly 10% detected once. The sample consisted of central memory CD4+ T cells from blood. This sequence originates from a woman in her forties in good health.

This CDR3 reads CASRSRRGTDTQYF. In nucleotides, the CDR3 is TGTGCCAGCAGGAGCCGGAGGGGCACAGATACGCAGTATTTT. This chain links TRBV2 with TRBJ2-3; perhaps TRBD2 as D (6 bases). Per germline, CDR1 SNHLY and CDR2 FYNNEI. V lost 6 bases and J 1 base, leaving 11 bases between the germline ends. This CDR3 has 14 residues.